This T cell receptor beta chain was captured in a study of T cell responses to AZD1222 COVID-19 vaccine. Sequenced by immunoSEQ multiplex PCR; TCRdb stores in-frame clones only, minus some. The data contain more than 90,000 clones, approximately 84% of them singletons. The germline V and J ends were trimmed by 3 bases and 4 bases, with 15 bases remaining between them. This CDR3 has 15 residues. Germline V gene data show CDR1 as KGHSH and CDR2 as LQKENI. Notes on the study in general: Clonal diversity may have been underestimated in mostly white British donors.

Turning to this clone: Its antigen is unidentified.

The chain links TRBV18 to TRBJ1-2; D ambiguous. Sample: peripheral blood, taken on day 0 of AZD1222 vaccination. This receptor was identified in an adult in good health. The CDR3 loop reads CASSPSPETFYGYTF. As DNA, the CDR3 is TGTGCCAGCTCACCGAGTCCGGAAACATTCTATGGCTACACCTTC.